The T cell receptor (beta chain) described here comes from a study of shared clonotypes between healthy human individuals. The length of the CDR3 is 12 residues. Germline V CDR1 and CDR2: GTSNPN, SVGIG (reference sequence). This table comes from immunoSEQ multiplex PCR, and its TCRdb copy is limited to in-frame clones, with some not included. This table holds 2 million to 2.5 million clones, 95% found once. A remark on this clone: Sequence at one end of the junction differs from germline and may be a read error.

The sequence came from a young man in good health. Sequencing was done on a sample of naive CD4+ T cells sorted from blood. Subset described: CD45RA+ positively selected. The chain employs TRBV30 and TRBJ2-7; no definite D call. The CDR3, as DNA: TGTGCCTGGAGTGTTCAGTACTACGAGCAGCACTTC. Translation gives CAWSVQYYEQHF.